A selection of T cell receptor beta chains follows, all from one sample in a study of molecular identifiers for immune sequencing clone quantification. MiXCR, applied by TCRdb to the PCR reads, yields one record per CDR3 protein. The repertoire holds just under 650,000 distinct CDR3 sequences, with about 20% as singletons. Source material: naive CD8+ T cells from blood, with Jurkat cell RNA spiked in. The receptors derive from a human donor in good health. Some libraries in this study had Jurkat cell RNA spiked in. The CDR3 runs from the conserved cysteine through the conserved F or W. The D gene is left open where the match is weak. Size is stated for part of the rows, as once, few or many counts, or as a class when the clone is expanded.

V	size	J	D	DNA	CDR3
TRBV6-5	few	TRBJ2-1	.	TGTGCCAGCAGTTATGGGGGCGTAAGCTCCTACAATGAGCAGTTCTTC	CASSYGGVSSYNEQFF
TRBV20-1	many	TRBJ1-1	.	TGCAGTGCTAGAGGTACTGAAGCTTTCTTT	CSARGTEAFF
TRBV5-6	.	TRBJ2-7	.	TGTGCCAGCAGCTTGTGGGCCGGAGGGGGTTCCGAGCAGTACTTC	CASSLWAGGGSEQYF
TRBV27	many	TRBJ2-6	.	TGTGCCAGCAGTTTATTGGGATACTCTGGGGCCAACGTCCTGACTTTC	CASSLLGYSGANVLTF
TRBV19	many	TRBJ1-5	TRBD1	TGTGCCAGTAGTATCTGGACAGGGTCGAGCAATCAGCCCCAGCATTTT	CASSIWTGSSNQPQHF
TRBV6-5	many	TRBJ2-6	.	TGTGCCAGCAGTTACTCTGGGTTCGGCTCTGGGGCCAACGTCCTGACTTTC	CASSYSGFGSGANVLTF
TRBV20-1	.	TRBJ2-7	TRBD2	TGCAGTGCTAGAGCACTAGCGGGAGTCTCGGTGCACGAGCAGTACTTC	CSARALAGVSVHEQYF
TRBV20-1	few	TRBJ2-3	.	TGCAGTGCTAGGTTGGATGGGGGGAGCACAGATACGCAGTATTTT	CSARLDGGSTDTQYF
TRBV5-6	few	TRBJ2-7	TRBD1	TGTGCCAGCAGCATCAAACTCCAGGGGGCCTACGAGCAGTACTTC	CASSIKLQGAYEQYF
TRBV19	many	TRBJ2-7	.	TGTGCCAGTAGTATCCGGGGGAGCCAGTACGAGCAGTACTTC	CASSIRGSQYEQYF
TRBV5-6	.	TRBJ2-7	.	TGTGCCAGCAGTAGGGGACTGTCGAGCTCCTACGAGCAGTACTTC	CASSRGLSSSYEQYF
TRBV5-1	many	TRBJ2-2	TRBD1	TGCGCCAGCAGCCAAGGGACAGGGGGCTTGCGGGCCGGGGAGCTGTTTTTT	CASSQGTGGLRAGELFF
TRBV6-1	many	TRBJ1-1	TRBD1	TGTGCCAGCCTCGATCACCCAGGGGGATTGGGCGCTGAAGCTTTCTTT	CASLDHPGGLGAEAFF
TRBV5-1	many	TRBJ2-7	.	TGCGCCAGCAGCTTGGCCGGTAGGGCGATTGACGAGCAGTACTTC	CASSLAGRAIDEQYF
TRBV27	many	TRBJ2-3	TRBD1	TGTGCCAGCAGTTCCCACTTCATTGACAGGGGTGCAGATACGCAGTATTTT	CASSSHFIDRGADTQYF
TRBV28	.	TRBJ2-7	TRBD2	TGTGCCGGCAGTGGTAACCCTCTAGCGGGAGAATACTTC	CAGSGNPLAGEYF
TRBV3-1	many	TRBJ2-3	.	TGTGCCAGCAGCCCCCTAGCCCCGAGCACAGATACGCAGTATTTT	CASSPLAPSTDTQYF
TRBV5-6	many	TRBJ1-5	.	TGTGCCAGCAGCCCCCACGCAGGGGCGAACGTTGTTGGCAATCAGCCCCAGCATTTT	CASSPHAGANVVGNQPQHF
TRBV18	.	TRBJ2-5	.	TGTGCCAGCTCACCAAGGTTTGGGCAGCTACAAGAGACCCAGTACTTC	CASSPRFGQLQETQYF
TRBV3-1	many	TRBJ2-3	TRBD2	TGTGCCAGCAGCCAAGATCAACTAGCGACGGTAGATACGCAGTATTTT	CASSQDQLATVDTQYF
TRBV19	.	TRBJ1-2	.	TGTGCCAGTTGCTTCTCGACGGCTTGGGGCTACACCTTC	CASCFSTAWGYTF
TRBV29-1	many	TRBJ1-1	.	TGCAGCGTTGACGAGGGAAACACTGAAGCTTTCTTT	CSVDEGNTEAFF